This TCR beta chain emerged from a study of blood T cell repertoires in COVID-19. Study context: The cDNA or gDNA used as material had been derived from T cells, B-cell-depleted T cells, or PBMCs.

A remark on this clone: At one end, the junction sequence differs from germline, possibly due to a read error.

Method: immunoSEQ multiplex PCR; TCRdb's copy keeps in-frame clones and lacks some. The table includes roughly 210,000 clones, 84% detected once. The CDR3 length is 15 residues. Germline V gene data show CDR1 as SGHNT and CDR2 as YYREEE (reference sequence). What was sequenced was peripheral blood. This receptor was obtained from a woman aged 80 or over with COVID-19, enrolled during active disease. The chain joins TRBV5-4 to TRBJ1-2; 9 bases are a match to TRBD1. The CDR3 bases are TGTGCCAGCAGCTCCGGGACAGGGAGTAACTATGGCCACACCTTC. Translated: CASSSGTGSNYGHTF.